This TCR beta chain was profiled in a study of cytomegalovirus exposure and HLA in healthy donors. About the research overall: Early released data had about 80 million unique TCRs, all coming from HLA-typed donors.

Of note for this clone: No antigen is known for it.

It was with 60 Vbeta and 13 Jbeta primers that the PCR ran. TCRdb's copy holds only in-frame clones and misses some; the assay was immunoSEQ multiplex PCR. The sample consists of some 190,000 clones, around 80% of them appearing once. CDR3 length: 17 residues. Unmatched junction bases numbered 6, after V lost 4 bases and J lost 6 bases. Germline values: CDR1 SGHNT, CDR2 YENEEA. Study-level points and caveats: With further analysis later on, most CMV-associated TCR beta chains appeared HLA-restricted.

The TCR comes from a man younger than 35 in good health and CMV-seronegative. V gene TRBV11-3 combines with J gene TRBJ2-1; 16 bases align to TRBD2. The specimen sequenced was PBMCs. CDR3 DNA sequence: TGTGCCAGCAGCTCGGGACTAGCGGGAGGGATTGGCAATGAGCAGTTCTTC. Protein sequence: CASSSGLAGGIGNEQFF.